This T cell receptor beta chain was documented in a study of monozygotic twins with inflammatory bowel disease. Overall study findings and caveats: Other individuals had fewer clonotypes in common with IBD patients than with healthy twins, especially with disease activity. Those with IBD had lower TCRbeta diversity (inverse Simpson) than their healthy co-twins did.

The CDR3 covers 14 residues. CDR1 and CDR2 from the germline V gene are SGHRS and YFSETQ. For this clonotype: Its antigen is not known.

Eight reactions per sample, run separately, yielded cDNA. From the 5' RACE reads, TCRdb lists one entry per CDR3 protein and no DNA. The sample table sets out 330,000 or so distinct CDR3 sequences. The specimen sequenced was blood. The rearrangement joins TRBV5-1 to TRBJ1-5; TCRdb designates TRBD1, a call that cannot be tested without DNA. The receptor's source is a human donor with ulcerative colitis or Crohn's disease, or a healthy co-twin of an affected twin (not recorded which). CDR3 sequence reads: CASSLEGGNQPQHF.